Sequencing of this T cell receptor beta chain was carried out in a study of T cells and Merkel cell carcinoma outcomes. Some clones are missing from TCRdb's copy, which holds only in-frame ones; the method was immunoSEQ multiplex PCR. The sample has thousands of clones; roughly 87% are singletons. Trimming removed 4 bases from V and 5 bases from J, with 18 bases in between. The CDR3 has 15 amino acids. Germline CDR1 is SGHTS and CDR2 is YDEGEE. The V and J genes are TRBV5-8 and TRBJ2-5, with a tentative D call TRBD2 (7 bases). The TCR originated in a human donor with Merkel cell carcinoma. The sequencing input was tumor tissue from Merkel cell carcinoma. The CDR3 spells CASSQGGDPGETQYF. CDR3 bases: TGTGCCAGCAGCCAAGGGGGGGACCCGGGGGAGACCCAGTACTTC. The complete variable domain, with remaining parts taken from reference TRBV5-8 and TRBJ2-5, reads EAGVTQSPTHLIKTRGQQATLRCSPISGHTSVYWYQQALGLGLQFLLWYDEGEERNRGNFPPRFSGRQFPNYSSELNVNALELEDSALYLCASSQGGDPGETQYFGPGTRLLVL.